The 25 T cell receptor beta chains below come from one sample, sequenced in a study of monozygotic twins with cystic fibrosis. Profiling relied on immunoSEQ multiplex PCR, and the TCRdb table lists in-frame clones only, not all of them. The sample lists 18,000 or so clones; roughly 89% were seen once. Sequencing input: blood. The receptors were sampled from a girl aged 2 to 9 with cystic fibrosis.

This chain joins TRBV30 and TRBJ1-1; 10 bases fit TRBD1. Germline V gene lookup returns CDR1 GTSNPN and CDR2 SVGIG (reference sequence). CDR3 length: 14 amino acids. V lost 4 bases and J lost 1; bases outside the gene matches: 3. CDR3 loop: CAWTRQGANTEAFF. CDR3 in DNA: TGTGCCTGGACGAGACAGGGGGCGAACACTGAAGCTTTCTTT.

V gene TRBV7-3 combines with J gene TRBJ2-1; no definite D call. CDR3 length: 14 residues. Looked up from germline, CDR1 is SGHTA and CDR2 is FQGTGA. Trimming took 6 bases from V and 7 from J, leaving 16 bases between them. The CDR3 sequence is CASSSWAGSNEQFF. Here the CDR3 DNA reads TGTGCCAGCAGTTCTTGGGCCGGGTCGAATGAGCAGTTCTTC.

The V and J genes are TRBV11-2 and TRBJ2-5; D is perhaps TRBD1 (5 bases). This CDR3 is built from 12 residues. The V gene lost 1 base and the J gene lost 11 bases, with 11 bases spanning the gap. CDR1 and CDR2 from the germline V gene are SGHAT and FQNNGV. The CDR3 coding sequence is TGTGCCAGCAGCTTAGTACAGGCGGCTCAGTACTTC. It specifies CASSLVQAAQYF.

The chain carries TRBV19 and TRBJ1-5, with D perhaps matching TRBD1 (6 bases). Trimming left V 3 bases short and J 4 bases short, with 16 bases between. CDR1 is LNHDA, CDR2 SQIVND, per germline (reference sequence). This CDR3 has 16 residues. CDR3 region: CASSIAQRGWNQPQHF. The DNA for the CDR3 is TGTGCCAGTAGTATCGCCCAAAGGGGGTGGAATCAGCCCCAGCATTTT.

The chain couples TRBV7-9 to TRBJ1-3; possible D gene TRBD1, 5 bases. CDR3 size: 16 residues. Looked up from germline, CDR1 is SEHNR and CDR2 is FQNEAQ (reference sequence). The ends were cut back, 3 bases at V and 2 bases at J, with 14 bases in the middle. The DNA for the CDR3 is TGTGCCAGCAGCTTTTTGGGTCAGGGTGCTGGAAACACCATATATTTT. It yields the protein CASSFLGQGAGNTIYF.

The chain is built from TRBV4-1 and TRBJ1-1, with 8 bases lining up with TRBD1. Germline V gene sequence: CDR1 MGHRA, CDR2 YSYEKL. There are 16 residues in the CDR3. Unmatched junction bases numbered 14, after V lost 0 bases and J lost 11 bases. The CDR3 DNA is TGCGCCAGCAGCCAAGACGGGACAGGTTTTAGGGGCAATGCTTTCTTT. It is translated as CASSQDGTGFRGNAFF.

The genes are TRBV5-1 and TRBJ2-5; D is undetermined. Looked up from germline, CDR1 is SGHRS and CDR2 is YFSETQ. The ends were cut back, 0 bases at V and 3 bases at J, with 12 bases in the middle. CDR3 length equals 15 residues. The CDR3 is CASSLGAVGKETQYF. The DNA for the CDR3 is TGCGCCAGCAGCTTGGGGGCGGTGGGAAAAGAGACCCAGTACTTC.

The J gene is TRBJ2-1, the V gene TRBV5-1, with TRBD2 matching over 14 bases. Germline values: CDR1 SGHRS, CDR2 YFSETQ. CDR3 size: 16 residues. J was trimmed by 8 bases and V by 4 bases; bases with no gene match: 8. The CDR3 DNA follows: TGCGCCAGCAGCCTCCGACTAGCGGGGGGGCTGGATGAGCAGTTCTTC. Encoded protein: CASSLRLAGGLDEQFF. The entire variable domain, with the rest obtained from reference TRBV5-1 and TRBJ2-1, is as follows: KAGVTQTPRYLIKTRGQQVTLSCSPISGHRSVSWYQQTPGQGLQFLFEYFSETQRNKGNFPGRFSGRQFSNSRSEMNVSTLELGDSALYLCASSLRLAGGLDEQFFGPGTRLTVL.

This chain uses TRBV6-6 with TRBJ2-2; D may match TRBD1 or TRBD2 (5 bases each). Germline assignment: CDR1 MNHNY and CDR2 SVGAGI (reference sequence). The ends were cut back, 5 bases at V and 3 bases at J, with 10 bases in the middle. The CDR3 has 14 amino acids. CDR3 DNA: TGTGCCAGCAGTCGGGACCGTTACACCGGGGAGCTGTTTTTT. Protein product: CASSRDRYTGELFF.

The chain carries TRBV14 and TRBJ2-7; no clear D. The CDR3 length is 12 residues. Germline loops: CDR1 SGHDN, CDR2 FVKESK. V lost 2 bases, J lost 6 bases, and 8 bases lay in between. The CDR3 sequence: CASSQPGGEQYF. The DNA for the CDR3 is TGTGCCAGCAGCCAACCGGGTGGCGAGCAGTACTTC.

The chain employs TRBV19 and TRBJ1-2, with D maybe TRBD1 (5 bases). The V end lost 6 bases, the J end lost 0 bases, and 11 bases lay between the germline ends. CDR1 LNHDA and CDR2 SQIVND come from the germline V gene (reference sequence). The CDR3 is made up of 14 amino acids. Here the CDR3 reads CASRSTETNYGYTF. CDR3 coding DNA: TGTGCCAGTAGATCGACAGAGACTAACTATGGCTACACCTTC.

Only a few counts were recorded for this clone. In DNA form, the CDR3 reads TGCGCCAGCAGCCAAGGACGGGACACTGAAGCTTTCTTT. Translating it yields CASSQGRDTEAFF. The chain recombines TRBV4-3 with TRBJ1-1; D gene ambiguous. Trimming left V 1 base short and J 3 bases short, with 6 bases between. This CDR3 has 13 residues. In germline, CDR1 is LGHNA, CDR2 YSLEER.

The chain recombines TRBV7-2 with TRBJ2-3, with D uncertain. Germline-derived CDR1 and CDR2 are SGHTA and FQGNSA. CDR3 length: 14 residues. The ends were cut back, 5 bases at V and 2 bases at J, with 11 bases in the middle. CDR3 sequence: CASSPGRFTDTQYF. DNA for the CDR3: TGTGCCAGCAGCCCCGGCAGATTCACAGATACGCAGTATTTT.

The V gene is TRBV29-1, the J gene TRBJ1-1, with 9 bases aligning to TRBD1. J was trimmed by 1 base and V by 7 bases; bases with no gene match: 4. The CDR3 contains 13 residues. Germline CDR1 reads SQVTM; CDR2 reads ANQGSEA. This CDR3 is CSAGQGRNTEAFF. DNA of the CDR3: TGCAGCGCAGGACAGGGGAGGAACACTGAAGCTTTCTTT.

The rearrangement links TRBV28 to TRBJ1-1; D possibly corresponds to TRBD1 (5 bases). Deletions cut 6 bases from V and 10 bases from J, with 21 bases between. The CDR3 extends over 14 amino acids. Looked up from germline, CDR1 is MDHEN and CDR2 is SYDVKM. CDR3 sequence (DNA): TGTGCCAGCAGCCGCCGGGACTCATCCTTCTCAGCTTTCTTT. Protein product: CASSRRDSSFSAFF.

The chain combines TRBV5-6 with TRBJ1-1; D unresolved. V was cut by 0 bases and J by 1 base, with 10 bases left in between. Per the germline V gene, CDR1 is SGHDT and CDR2 is YYEEEE. This CDR3 region has 15 residues. The CDR3 nucleotides read TGTGCCAGCAGCTTGGGTGCGGATACGAACACTGAAGCTTTCTTT. It translates to CASSLGADTNTEAFF.

The chain combines TRBV9 with TRBJ2-7, with TRBD1 matching 11 bases. The CDR3 has 16 residues. Germline V gene lookup returns CDR1 SGDLS and CDR2 YYNGEE. The trim removed 4 bases at V and 3 bases at J, leaving 9 bases unmatched. The CDR3 spells CASSLGGGTGGYEQYF. As DNA, the CDR3 is TGTGCCAGCAGCCTCGGAGGGGGGACAGGGGGCTACGAGCAGTACTTC.

The chain combines TRBV5-5 with TRBJ2-7, with 9 bases aligning to TRBD1. The V and J ends lost 4 bases and 1 base, in that order; junction bases with no gene match: 6. CDR1 SGHKS and CDR2 YYEKEE come from the germline V gene (reference sequence). CDR3 length equals 15 residues. In DNA form, the CDR3 reads TGTGCCAGCAGCCCCCTACAGGGGGCATCCTACGAGCAGTACTTC. This encodes CASSPLQGASYEQYF. The full variable domain, rest sourced from reference TRBV5-5 and TRBJ2-7, is DAGVTQSPTHLIKTRGQQVTLRCSPISGHKSVSWYQQVLGQGPQFIFQYYEKEERGRGNFPDRFSARQFPNYSSELNVNALLLGDSALYLCASSPLQGASYEQYFGPGTRLTVT.

The chain joins TRBV27 to TRBJ1-2; TRBD1 agrees at 9 bases. Germline CDR1 and CDR2: MNHEY and SMNVEV (reference sequence). J was trimmed by 1 base and V by 5 bases; bases with no gene match: 8. The CDR3 length is 16 residues. The CDR3 sequence: CASSRLGTGYNYGYTF. For the CDR3, the DNA is TGTGCCAGCAGTCGTCTCGGGACAGGGTATAACTATGGCTACACCTTC.

The CDR3 DNA reads as TGTGCCAGCAGCCCCTCGTTGGGTTACGAGCAGTACTTC. Translated, it gives CASSPSLGYEQYF. The chain links TRBV7-6 to TRBJ2-7; no clear D gene. CDR1 and CDR2 (germline): SGHVS, FNYEAQ. Trimming took 5 bases from V and 4 from J, leaving 12 bases between them. CDR3 length: 13 residues.

This clone was observed a few times. This chain connects TRBV25-1 to TRBJ1-2, with TRBD1 identical over 7 bases. The germline V gene encodes CDR1 MGHDK and CDR2 SYGVNS. After removal of 4 bases from V and 3 bases from J, the junction contained 2 bases not matched to a gene. This CDR3 spans 13 amino acids. For the CDR3, the DNA is TGTGCCAGCAGTGTTGGGACAGACTATGGCTACACCTTC. This translates into CASSVGTDYGYTF.

V and J are TRBV4-3 and TRBJ2-4, with TRBD1 identical over 7 bases. This CDR3 has 17 residues. Germline CDR1 reads LGHNA; CDR2 reads YSLEER. The V and J ends lost 0 bases and 4 bases, in that order; junction bases with no gene match: 9. This chain's CDR3 is CASSQDTEGAGKNIQYF. In DNA form, the CDR3 reads TGCGCCAGCAGCCAAGATACCGAGGGGGCAGGAAAAAACATTCAGTACTTC.

The rearrangement links TRBV13 to TRBJ2-1; 8 nucleotides match TRBD1. The length of the CDR3 is 15 residues. Germline V CDR1 and CDR2: PRHDT, FYEKMQ (reference sequence). V lost 1 base, J lost 5 bases, and 4 bases stayed unmatched. The CDR3 here is CASSLDQGADNEQFF. CDR3 bases: TGTGCCAGCAGCTTAGACCAGGGGGCGGACAATGAGCAGTTCTTC.

The chain recombines TRBV11-2 with TRBJ1-1; the D is unclear. The CDR3 runs 11 residues. Germline V lookup: CDR1 SGHAT, CDR2 FQNNGV. Trimming stripped 1 base from V and 5 bases from J, with 2 bases between. CDR3 sequence: CASSLGTEAFF. CDR3 DNA sequence: TGTGCCAGCAGCTTAGGAACTGAAGCTTTCTTT.

The gene calls are TRBV30 and TRBJ1-1; possible D gene TRBD1, 5 bases. Germline V gene sequence: CDR1 GTSNPN, CDR2 SVGIG (reference sequence). Trimming took 1 base from V and 6 from J, leaving 18 bases between them. The CDR3 runs 15 residues. CDR3: CAWSEFKRGNAEAFF. The CDR3 nucleotides are TGTGCCTGGAGTGAGTTTAAAAGGGGTAACGCTGAAGCTTTCTTT.